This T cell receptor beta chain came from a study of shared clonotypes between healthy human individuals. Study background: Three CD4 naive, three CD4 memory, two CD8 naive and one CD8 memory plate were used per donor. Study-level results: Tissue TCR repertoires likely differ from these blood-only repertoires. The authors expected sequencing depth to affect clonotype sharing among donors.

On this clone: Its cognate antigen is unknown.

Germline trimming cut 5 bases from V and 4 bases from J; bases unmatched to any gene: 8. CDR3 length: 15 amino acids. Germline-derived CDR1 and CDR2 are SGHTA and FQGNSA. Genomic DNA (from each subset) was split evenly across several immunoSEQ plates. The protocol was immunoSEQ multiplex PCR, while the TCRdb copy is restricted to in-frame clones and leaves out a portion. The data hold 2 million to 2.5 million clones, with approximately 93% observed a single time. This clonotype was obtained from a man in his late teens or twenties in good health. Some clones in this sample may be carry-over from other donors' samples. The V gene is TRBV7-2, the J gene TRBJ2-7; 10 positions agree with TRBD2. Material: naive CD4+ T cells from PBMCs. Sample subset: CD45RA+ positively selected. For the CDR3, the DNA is TGTGCCAGCAGCCGTGCGGTAGCGGGAGGATACGAGCAGTACTTC. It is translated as CASSRAVAGGYEQYF.